This T cell receptor (beta chain) originates from a study of shared clonotypes between healthy human individuals. Sequencing used immunoSEQ multiplex PCR; TCRdb keeps in-frame clones, though not all of them. The sample yields hundreds of thousands of clones, around 77% seen once. The germline gives CDR1 MDHEN, CDR2 SYDVKM. This CDR3 has 14 residues. The V end was cut by 1 base, the J end by 0 bases, with 7 bases between. What was sequenced was PBMCs. The chain carries TRBV28 and TRBJ2-7; D unresolved. The clonotype was recovered from a middle-aged woman in good health. Some clones in this sample may be carry-over from other donors' samples. The CDR3 loop is CASSLSVTSYEQYF. The CDR3 coding sequence is TGTGCCAGCAGTTTATCGGTGACCTCCTACGAGCAGTACTTC.